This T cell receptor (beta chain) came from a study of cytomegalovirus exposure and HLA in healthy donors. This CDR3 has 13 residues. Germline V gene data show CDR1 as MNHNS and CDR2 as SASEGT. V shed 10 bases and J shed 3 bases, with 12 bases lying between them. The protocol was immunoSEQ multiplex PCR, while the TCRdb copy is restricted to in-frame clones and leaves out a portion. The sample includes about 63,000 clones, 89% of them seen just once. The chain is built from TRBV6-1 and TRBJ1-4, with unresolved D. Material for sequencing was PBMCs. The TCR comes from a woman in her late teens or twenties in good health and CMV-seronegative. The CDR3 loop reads CATEMVANEKLFF. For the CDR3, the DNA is TGTGCCACCGAGATGGTAGCTAATGAAAAACTGTTTTTT.